These 9 T cell receptor beta chains came from one sample sequenced in a study of shared clonotypes between healthy human individuals. Data came from immunoSEQ multiplex PCR; TCRdb stores just in-frame clones and leaves some out. The table shows millions of clones, with 85% to 95% occurring only once. The sample consisted of naive CD4+ T cells sorted from blood. Subset noted: CD45RA+ positively selected. The receptors come from a young man in good health.

The chain joins TRBV7-9 to TRBJ2-7; D is uncertain. CDR3 size: 13 residues. V was pared by 2 bases and J by 3 bases, with 8 bases between. Germline V gives CDR1 SEHNR, CDR2 FQNEAQ (reference sequence). CDR3 amino acids: CASSLRADYEQYF. CDR3 sequence (DNA): TGTGCCAGCAGCTTAAGGGCGGACTACGAGCAGTACTTC.

The chain uses TRBV5-6 and TRBJ2-7; the D call may be TRBD1 or TRBD2 (5 bases each). The germline V and J ends were trimmed by 1 base and 5 bases, with 13 bases remaining between them. Germline CDR1 and CDR2: SGHDT and YYEEEE. The CDR3 runs to 14 residues. CDR3 sequence reads: CASSLLGGLDEQYF. CDR3 in DNA: TGTGCCAGCAGCTTGCTTGGGGGTCTCGACGAGCAGTACTTC.

With respect to this clone: This sample also contains other DNA sequences that code for the same CDR3. The genes are TRBV10-3 and TRBJ2-7; TRBD1 agrees at 9 bases. Germline CDR1 is ENHRY and CDR2 is SYGVKD. There are 14 residues in the CDR3. V was clipped by 6 bases and J by 2 bases; unmatched bases: 5. The CDR3 region is CAIRRTGGPYEQYF. The CDR3 DNA is TGTGCCATCAGGAGAACAGGGGGCCCCTACGAGCAGTACTTC.

The chain joins TRBV11-2 to TRBJ1-2; D uncertain. V was cut by 2 bases and J by 3 bases, with 10 bases left in between. The CDR3 contains 14 residues. Germline V gene lookup returns CDR1 SGHAT and CDR2 FQNNGV. CDR3 sequence reads: CASSLNSAYYGYTF. In nucleotides, the CDR3 is TGTGCCAGCAGCTTAAACAGCGCTTACTATGGCTACACCTTC.

The chain employs TRBV11-1 and TRBJ2-4; the D gene is possibly TRBD1 (6 bases). The V gene's germline CDR1 is SGHAT and CDR2 FQDESV (reference sequence). Trimming shortened V by 0 bases and J by 3 bases, and 12 bases separated the two germline ends. The length of the CDR3 is 16 residues. Written as DNA, the CDR3 is TGTGCCAGCAGCTTAGCTGGGGGCGCGGGCAAAAACATTCAGTACTTC. Protein sequence: CASSLAGGAGKNIQYF. Complete variable domain (other parts from reference TRBV11-1 and TRBJ2-4): EAEVAQSPRYKITEKSQAVAFWCDPISGHATLYWYRQILGQGPELLVQFQDESVVDDSQLPKDRFSAERLKGVDSTLKIQPAELGDSAMYLCASSLAGGAGKNIQYFGAGTRLSVL.

The chain is built from TRBV6-5 and TRBJ1-3; D not resolved. CDR1 is MNHEY and CDR2 is SVGAGI in the germline V gene. V lost 0 bases and J lost 0, with 9 bases in between. The CDR3 runs 16 residues. CDR3 loop: CASSYSGLVSGNTIYF. The DNA for the CDR3 is TGTGCCAGCAGTTACTCGGGCCTGGTCTCTGGAAACACCATATATTTT.

The chain is built from TRBV5-1 and TRBJ2-6; no reliable D call. The ends were cut back, 0 bases at V and 1 base at J, with 11 bases in the middle. The germline CDR1 and CDR2 sequences are SGHRS and YFSETQ. The CDR3 consists of 17 residues. CDR3 loop: CASSLEGYGSGANVLTF. The CDR3 bases are TGCGCCAGCAGCTTGGAAGGTTATGGATCTGGGGCCAACGTCCTGACTTTC. Looking up the rest from reference TRBV5-1 and TRBJ2-6 gives the full variable domain: KAGVTQTPRYLIKTRGQQVTLSCSPISGHRSVSWYQQTPGQGLQFLFEYFSETQRNKGNFPGRFSGRQFSNSRSEMNVSTLELGDSALYLCASSLEGYGSGANVLTFGAGSRLTVL.

The chain recombines TRBV28 with TRBJ1-1; D unclear. V was clipped by 2 bases and J by 1 base, with 8 bases between them. This CDR3 is 14 amino acids long. Germline V CDR1 and CDR2: MDHEN, SYDVKM. CDR3 loop: CASSLPAQNTEAFF. In DNA, the CDR3 is TGTGCCAGCAGTTTACCGGCGCAGAACACTGAAGCTTTCTTT.

The chain employs TRBV7-2 and TRBJ2-1; possible D gene TRBD1, 6 bases. Trimming pared 5 bases from V and 4 bases from J, leaving 9 bases between. Germline assignment: CDR1 SGHTA and CDR2 FQGNSA. This CDR3 is 13 amino acids long. The CDR3 coding sequence is TGTGCCAGCAGCCAGGACAGTTACAATGAGCAGTTCTTC. Protein product: CASSQDSYNEQFF.